This TCR beta chain was found in a study of cytomegalovirus exposure and HLA in healthy donors. Study-level results: TCR beta V segments were, for the most part, productive about 87% or about 30% of the time in an earlier analysis.

Germline V gives CDR1 SGHVS, CDR2 FNYEAQ. Trimming removed 2 bases from V and 4 bases from J; junction bases left unmatched: 8. This CDR3 comprises 16 residues. A remark on this clone: What it binds is unknown.

60 Vbeta and 13 Jbeta primers were used in PCR. Sequencing was performed with immunoSEQ multiplex PCR; in TCRdb, only in-frame clones are kept and a portion is missing. The sample carries 90,000 to 120,000 clones, approximately 79% recorded once. Sequencing was carried out using PBMCs. The sequence derives from a man between 18 and 35 years old in good health and CMV-seronegative. This sequence joins TRBV7-6 and TRBJ2-7; 10 nucleotides align to TRBD1. The CDR3 nucleotides are TGTGCCAGCAGCTTAAATAGGGACAGGGGTTTTTACGAGCAGTACTTC. Translating gives CASSLNRDRGFYEQYF.